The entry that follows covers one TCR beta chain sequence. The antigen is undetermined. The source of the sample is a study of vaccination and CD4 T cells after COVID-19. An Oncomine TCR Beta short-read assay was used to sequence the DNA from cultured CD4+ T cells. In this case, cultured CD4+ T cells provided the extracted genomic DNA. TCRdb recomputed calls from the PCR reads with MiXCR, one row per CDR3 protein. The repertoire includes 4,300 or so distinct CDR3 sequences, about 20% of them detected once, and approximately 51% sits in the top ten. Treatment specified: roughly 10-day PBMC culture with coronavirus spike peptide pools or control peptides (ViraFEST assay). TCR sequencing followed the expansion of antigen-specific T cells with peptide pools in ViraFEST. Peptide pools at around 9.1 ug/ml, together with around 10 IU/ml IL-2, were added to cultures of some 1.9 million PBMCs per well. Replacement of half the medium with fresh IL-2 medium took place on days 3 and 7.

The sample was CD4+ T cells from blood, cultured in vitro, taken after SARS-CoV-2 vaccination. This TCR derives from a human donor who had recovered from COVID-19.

This chain's CDR3 is CASSEALLRTSYGYTF. The CDR3 DNA reads as TGTGCCAGCAGTGAAGCGCTTCTACGGACATCCTATGGCTACACCTTC. The rearrangement links TRBV2 to TRBJ1-2; maybe TRBD1 (5 bases). The CDR3 has 16 amino acids. Trimming took 0 bases from V and 4 from J, leaving 15 bases between them. Germline-derived CDR1 and CDR2 are SNHLY and FYNNEI.